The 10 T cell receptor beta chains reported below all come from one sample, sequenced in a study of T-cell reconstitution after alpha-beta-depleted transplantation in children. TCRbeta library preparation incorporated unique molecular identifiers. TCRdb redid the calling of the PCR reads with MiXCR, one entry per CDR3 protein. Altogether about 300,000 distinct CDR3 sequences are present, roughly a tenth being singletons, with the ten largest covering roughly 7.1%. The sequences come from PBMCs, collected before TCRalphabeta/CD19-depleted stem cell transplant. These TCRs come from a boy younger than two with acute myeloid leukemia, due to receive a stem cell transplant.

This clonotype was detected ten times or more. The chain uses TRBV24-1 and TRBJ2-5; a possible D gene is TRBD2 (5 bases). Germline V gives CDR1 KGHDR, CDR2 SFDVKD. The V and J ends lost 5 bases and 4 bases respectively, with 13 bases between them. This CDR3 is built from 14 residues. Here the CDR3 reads CATSGSDGVETQYF. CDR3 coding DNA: TGTGCCACCAGTGGTAGCGACGGGGTAGAGACCCAGTACTTC.

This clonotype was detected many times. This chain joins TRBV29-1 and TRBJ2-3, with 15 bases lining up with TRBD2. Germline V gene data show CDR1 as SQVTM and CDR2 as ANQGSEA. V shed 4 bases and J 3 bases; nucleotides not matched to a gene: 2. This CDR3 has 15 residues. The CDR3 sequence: CSVGTSGRATDTQYF. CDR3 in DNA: TGCAGCGTTGGGACTAGCGGGAGGGCAACAGATACGCAGTATTTT.

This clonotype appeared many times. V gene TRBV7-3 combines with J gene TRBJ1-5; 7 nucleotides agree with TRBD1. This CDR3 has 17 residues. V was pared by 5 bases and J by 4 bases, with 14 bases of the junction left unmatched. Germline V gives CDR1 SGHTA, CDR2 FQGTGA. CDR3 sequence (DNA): TGTGCCAGCAGCCCCTGTGAGGGTGACAGGGCGAATCAGCCCCAGCATTTT. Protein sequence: CASSPCEGDRANQPQHF. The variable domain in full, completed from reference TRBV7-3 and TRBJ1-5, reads GAGVSQTPSNKVTEKGKYVELRCDPISGHTALYWYRQSLGQGPEFLIYFQGTGAADDSGLPNDRFFAVRPEGSVSTLKIQRTERGDSAVYLCASSPCEGDRANQPQHFGDGTRLSIL.

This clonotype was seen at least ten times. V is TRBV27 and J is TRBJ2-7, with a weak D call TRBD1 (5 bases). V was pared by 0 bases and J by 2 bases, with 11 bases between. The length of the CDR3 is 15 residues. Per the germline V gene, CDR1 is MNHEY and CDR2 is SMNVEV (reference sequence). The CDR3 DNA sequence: TGTGCCAGCAGTTTATCAGGGGATAGGGCCTACGAGCAGTACTTC. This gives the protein CASSLSGDRAYEQYF.

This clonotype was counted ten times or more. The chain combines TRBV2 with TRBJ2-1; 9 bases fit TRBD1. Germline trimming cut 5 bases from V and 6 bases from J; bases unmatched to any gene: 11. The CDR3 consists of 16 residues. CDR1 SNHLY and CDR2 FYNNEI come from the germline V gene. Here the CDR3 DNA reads TGTGCCAGCAGTAAAACCGGGACAGGGAGGACCAATGAGCAGTTCTTC. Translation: CASSKTGTGRTNEQFF. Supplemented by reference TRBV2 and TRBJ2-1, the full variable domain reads EPEVTQTPSHQVTQMGQEVILRCVPISNHLYFYWYRQILGQKVEFLVSFYNNEISEKSEIFDDQFSVERPDGSNFTLKIRSTKLEDSAMYFCASSKTGTGRTNEQFFGPGTRLTVL.

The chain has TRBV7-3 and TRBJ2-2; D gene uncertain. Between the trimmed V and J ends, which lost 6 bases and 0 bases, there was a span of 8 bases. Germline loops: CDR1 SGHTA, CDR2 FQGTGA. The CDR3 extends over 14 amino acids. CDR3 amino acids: CASSTDTNTGELFF. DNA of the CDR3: TGTGCCAGCAGTACTGACACGAACACCGGGGAGCTGTTTTTT. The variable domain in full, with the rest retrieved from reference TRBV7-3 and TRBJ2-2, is GAGVSQTPSNKVTEKGKYVELRCDPISGHTALYWYRQSLGQGPEFLIYFQGTGAADDSGLPNDRFFAVRPEGSVSTLKIQRTERGDSAVYLCASSTDTNTGELFFGEGSRLTVL.

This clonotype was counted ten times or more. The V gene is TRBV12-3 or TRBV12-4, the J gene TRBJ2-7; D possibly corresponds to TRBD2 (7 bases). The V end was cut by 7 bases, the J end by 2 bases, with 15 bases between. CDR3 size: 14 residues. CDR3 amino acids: CASTMGGPPYEQYF. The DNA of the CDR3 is TGTGCCAGCACCATGGGGGGGCCACCCTACGAGCAGTACTTC.

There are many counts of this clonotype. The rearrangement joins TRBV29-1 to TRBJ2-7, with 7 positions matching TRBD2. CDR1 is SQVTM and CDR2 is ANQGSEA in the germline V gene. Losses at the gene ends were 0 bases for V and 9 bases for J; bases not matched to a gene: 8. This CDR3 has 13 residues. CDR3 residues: CSVEDVRREGQYF. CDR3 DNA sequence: TGCAGCGTTGAAGATGTACGGAGGGAGGGGCAGTACTTC.

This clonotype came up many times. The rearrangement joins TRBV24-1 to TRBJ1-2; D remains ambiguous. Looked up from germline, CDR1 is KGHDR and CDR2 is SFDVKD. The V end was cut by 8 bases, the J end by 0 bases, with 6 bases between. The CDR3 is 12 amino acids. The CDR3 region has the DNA TGTGCCACCAAAGGACCTAACTATGGCTACACCTTC. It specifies CATKGPNYGYTF.

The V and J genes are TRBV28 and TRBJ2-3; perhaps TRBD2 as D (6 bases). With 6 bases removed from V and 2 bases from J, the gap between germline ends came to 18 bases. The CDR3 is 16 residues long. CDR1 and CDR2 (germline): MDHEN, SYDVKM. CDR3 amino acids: CASRLTSSPHTDTQYF. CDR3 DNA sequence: TGTGCCAGCAGGTTAACTAGCTCCCCGCACACAGATACGCAGTATTTT.